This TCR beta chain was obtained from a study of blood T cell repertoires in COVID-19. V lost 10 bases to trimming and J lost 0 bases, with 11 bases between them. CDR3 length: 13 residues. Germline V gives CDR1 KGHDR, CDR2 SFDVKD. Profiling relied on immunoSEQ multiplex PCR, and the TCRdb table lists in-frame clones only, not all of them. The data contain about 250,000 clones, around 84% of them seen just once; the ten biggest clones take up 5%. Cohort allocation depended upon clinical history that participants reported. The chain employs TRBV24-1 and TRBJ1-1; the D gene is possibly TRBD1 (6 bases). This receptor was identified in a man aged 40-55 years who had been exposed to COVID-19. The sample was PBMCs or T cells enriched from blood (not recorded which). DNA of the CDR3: TGTGCCACTATGGGACATATGAACACTGAAGCTTTCTTT. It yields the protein CATMGHMNTEAFF.